One TCR beta chain is described in this entry. What it recognizes is unknown. Library preparation for TCR beta used quantitative 5'-RACE with molecular barcodes. TCRdb re-analysed the 5' RACE reads in MiXCR, keeping a single row per CDR3 protein. The data contain just under 550,000 distinct CDR3 sequences, 10% to 15% of them singletons. The data are from a study of CD8 T cells in ankylosing spondylitis. The study's findings and limits: A CD8+ phenotype characterized the disease-linked clones, which were relatively rare in peripheral blood. Blood from ankylosing spondylitis patients appeared to carry a characteristic roughly 8-variant TCR beta motif.

V lost 8 bases and J lost 4, with 12 bases in between. The length of the CDR3 is 14 residues. Germline V CDR1 and CDR2: WSHSY, SAAADI. The sequence was obtained from a male donor with ankylosing spondylitis. The chain uses TRBV10-2 and TRBJ2-6; D is undetermined. Sequencing was carried out using blood, either unsorted or a sorted T cell fraction (not recorded which). CDR3: CASDLGLGANVLTF. The CDR3, as DNA: TGCGCCAGCGACCTAGGGCTCGGGGCCAACGTCCTGACTTTC.